This T cell receptor (beta chain) emerged from a study of blood T cell repertoires in COVID-19. Study context: Acute-phase and convalescent COVID-19 samples originated in the United States, Italy and Spain.

Those enrolled in Seattle joined during active infection and were followed longitudinally afterward. Trimming took off 5 bases at V and 3 bases at J, with 20 bases between the two ends. Germline loops: CDR1 MDHEN, CDR2 SYDVKM. The CDR3 covers 17 residues. Authors' data handling: Nucleated cell number was recorded as an estimate derived from reference gene primer amplification. Using immunoSEQ multiplex PCR, the repertoire was profiled, and TCRdb retains in-frame clones only, with some absent. The V and J calls and clone size are taken from that table; D and trimming were inferred from the DNA. The sample gives approximately 170,000 clones, around 85% of which show up once; under 7.5% is in the top ten.

Sequenced sample: peripheral blood. The sequence was collected from a man older than 75 with COVID-19, enrolled during active disease. The J gene is TRBJ1-5, the V gene TRBV28, with no clear D. CDR3 sequence reads: CASSPLPGVPYNQPQHF. In DNA, the CDR3 is TGTGCCAGCAGTCCCCTCCCCGGGGTACCATACAATCAGCCCCAGCATTTT.